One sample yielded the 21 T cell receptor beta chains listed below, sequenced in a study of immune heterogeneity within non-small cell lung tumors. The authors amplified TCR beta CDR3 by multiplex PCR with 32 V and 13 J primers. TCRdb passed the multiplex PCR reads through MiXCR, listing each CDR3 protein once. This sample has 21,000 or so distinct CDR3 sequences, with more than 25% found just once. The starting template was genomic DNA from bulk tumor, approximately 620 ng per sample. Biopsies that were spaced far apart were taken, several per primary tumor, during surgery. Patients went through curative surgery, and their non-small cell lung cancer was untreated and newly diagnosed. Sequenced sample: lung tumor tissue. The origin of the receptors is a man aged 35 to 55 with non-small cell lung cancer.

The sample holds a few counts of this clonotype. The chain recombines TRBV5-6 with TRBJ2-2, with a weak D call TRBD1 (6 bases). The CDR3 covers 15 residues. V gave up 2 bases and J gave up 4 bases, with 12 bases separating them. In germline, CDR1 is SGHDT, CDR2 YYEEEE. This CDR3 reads CASSFRDTGTGELFF. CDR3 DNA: TGTGCCAGCAGCTTCAGGGACACCGGCACCGGGGAGCTGTTTTTT.

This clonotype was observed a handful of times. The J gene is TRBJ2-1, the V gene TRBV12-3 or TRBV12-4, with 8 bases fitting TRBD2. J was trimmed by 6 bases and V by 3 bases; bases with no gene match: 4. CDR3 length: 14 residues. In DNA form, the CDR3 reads TGTGCCAGCAGTTTGGGGACTAGATTCAATGAGCAGTTCTTC. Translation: CASSLGTRFNEQFF.

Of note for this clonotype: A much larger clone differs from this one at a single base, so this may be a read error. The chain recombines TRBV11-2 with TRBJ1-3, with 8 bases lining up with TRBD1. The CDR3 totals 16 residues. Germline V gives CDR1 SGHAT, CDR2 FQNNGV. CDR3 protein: CASSERQGSSGNAIYF. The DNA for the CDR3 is TGTGCCAGCAGCGAAAGACAGGGGTCTTCTGGAAACGCCATATATTTT.

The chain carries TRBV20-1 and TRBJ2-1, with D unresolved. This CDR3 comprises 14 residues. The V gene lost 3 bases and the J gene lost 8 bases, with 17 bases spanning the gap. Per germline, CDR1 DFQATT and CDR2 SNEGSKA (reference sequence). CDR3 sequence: CSASPHWGGDEQFF. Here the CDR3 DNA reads TGCAGTGCTAGCCCCCATTGGGGTGGAGATGAGCAGTTCTTC.

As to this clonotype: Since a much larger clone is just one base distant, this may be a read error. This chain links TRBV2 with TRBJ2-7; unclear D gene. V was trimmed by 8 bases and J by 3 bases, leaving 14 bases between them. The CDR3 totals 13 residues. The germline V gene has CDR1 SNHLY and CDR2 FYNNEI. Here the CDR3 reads CASRAWVGYEQYF. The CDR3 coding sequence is TGTGCCAGCCGAGCGTGGGTGGGCTACGAGCAGTACTTC.

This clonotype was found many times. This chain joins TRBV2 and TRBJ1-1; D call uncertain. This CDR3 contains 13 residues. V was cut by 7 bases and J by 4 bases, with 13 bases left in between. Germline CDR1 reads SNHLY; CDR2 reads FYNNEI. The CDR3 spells CASMGGFPTEAFF. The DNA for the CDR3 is TGTGCCAGCATGGGTGGGTTCCCCACTGAAGCTTTCTTT. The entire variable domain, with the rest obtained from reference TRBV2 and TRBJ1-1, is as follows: EPEVTQTPSHQVTQMGQEVILRCVPISNHLYFYWYRQILGQKVEFLVSFYNNEISEKSEIFDDQFSVERPDGSNFTLKIRSTKLEDSAMYFCASMGGFPTEAFFGQGTRLTVV.

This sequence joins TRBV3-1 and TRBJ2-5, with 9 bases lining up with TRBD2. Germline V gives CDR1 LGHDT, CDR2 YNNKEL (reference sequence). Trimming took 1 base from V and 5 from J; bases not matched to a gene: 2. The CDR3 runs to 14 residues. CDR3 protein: CASSQVAGGETQYF. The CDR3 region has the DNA TGTGCCAGCAGCCAAGTTGCGGGAGGGGAGACCCAGTACTTC.

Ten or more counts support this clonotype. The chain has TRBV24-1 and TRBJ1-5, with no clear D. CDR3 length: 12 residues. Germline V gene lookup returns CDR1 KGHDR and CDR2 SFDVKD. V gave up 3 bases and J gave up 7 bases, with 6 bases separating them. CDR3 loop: CATSDGLQPQHF. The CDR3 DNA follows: TGTGCCACCAGTGATGGACTGCAGCCCCAGCATTTT.

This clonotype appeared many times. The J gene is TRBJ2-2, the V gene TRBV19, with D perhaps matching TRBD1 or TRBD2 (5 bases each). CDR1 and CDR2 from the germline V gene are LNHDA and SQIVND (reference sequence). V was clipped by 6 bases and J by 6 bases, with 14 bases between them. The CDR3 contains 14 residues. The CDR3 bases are TGTGCCAGTAGAGGCCGGGGCTCCGCCGGGGAGCTGTTTTTT. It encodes CASRGRGSAGELFF.

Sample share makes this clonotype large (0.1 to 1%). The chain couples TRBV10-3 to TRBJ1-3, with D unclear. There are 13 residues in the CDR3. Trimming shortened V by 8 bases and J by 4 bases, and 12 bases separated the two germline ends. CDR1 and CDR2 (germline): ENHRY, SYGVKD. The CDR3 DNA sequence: TGTGCCATCCGGGAGGAGGACGGAAACACCATATATTTT. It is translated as CAIREEDGNTIYF.

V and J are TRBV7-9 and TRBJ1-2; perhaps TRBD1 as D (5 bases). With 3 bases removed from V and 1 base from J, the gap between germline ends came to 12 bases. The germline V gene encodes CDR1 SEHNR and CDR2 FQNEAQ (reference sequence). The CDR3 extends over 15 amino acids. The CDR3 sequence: CASSFGGTINYGYTF. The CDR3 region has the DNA TGTGCCAGCAGCTTCGGGGGGACTATTAACTATGGCTACACCTTC.

CDR3 loop: CASSEAFWQEACEQYF. The CDR3 DNA follows: TGTGCCAGCAGTGAAGCTTTTTGGCAGGAAGCCTGCGAGCAGTACTTC. V is TRBV2 and J is TRBJ2-7; no clear D. This CDR3 has 16 amino acids. V was cut by 0 bases and J by 6 bases, with 18 bases left in between. Germline V gene sequence: CDR1 SNHLY, CDR2 FYNNEI.

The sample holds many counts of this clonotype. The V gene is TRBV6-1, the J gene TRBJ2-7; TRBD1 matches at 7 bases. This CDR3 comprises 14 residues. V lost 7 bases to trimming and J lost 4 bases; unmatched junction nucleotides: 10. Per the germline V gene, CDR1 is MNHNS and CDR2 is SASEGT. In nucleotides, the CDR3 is TGTGCCAGCACCAGACAGGGTGGTGGGTACGAGCAGTACTTC. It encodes CASTRQGGGYEQYF.

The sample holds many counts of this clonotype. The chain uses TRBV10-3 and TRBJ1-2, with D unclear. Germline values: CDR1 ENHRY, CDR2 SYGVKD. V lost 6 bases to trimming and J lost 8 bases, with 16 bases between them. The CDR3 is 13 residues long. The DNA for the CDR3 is TGTGCCATCAGCGGGGATGACGACCCAGGCTACACCTTC. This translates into CAISGDDDPGYTF.

The CDR3 nucleotides read TGTGCCAGCGGTAGGACTTTGCGTCAACATGAAGCTTTCTTT. It encodes CASGRTLRQHEAFF. The rearrangement uses TRBV27 and TRBJ1-1; D gene ambiguous. This CDR3 has 14 amino acids. Trimming stripped 8 bases from V and 7 bases from J, with 20 bases between. Germline CDR1 is MNHEY and CDR2 is SMNVEV (reference sequence).

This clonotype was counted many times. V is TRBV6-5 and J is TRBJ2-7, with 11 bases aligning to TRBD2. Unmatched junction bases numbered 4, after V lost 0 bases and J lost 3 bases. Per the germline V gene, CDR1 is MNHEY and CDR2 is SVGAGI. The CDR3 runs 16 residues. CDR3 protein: CASSYSLGTSGYEQYF. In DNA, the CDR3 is TGTGCCAGCAGTTACTCCTTAGGGACTAGCGGCTACGAGCAGTACTTC.

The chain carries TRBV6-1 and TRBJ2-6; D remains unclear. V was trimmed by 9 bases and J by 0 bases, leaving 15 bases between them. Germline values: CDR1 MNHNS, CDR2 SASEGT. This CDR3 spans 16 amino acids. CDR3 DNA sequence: TGTGCCAGTCGACCCATGATTAGCTCTGGGGCCAACGTCCTGACTTTC. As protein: CASRPMISSGANVLTF.

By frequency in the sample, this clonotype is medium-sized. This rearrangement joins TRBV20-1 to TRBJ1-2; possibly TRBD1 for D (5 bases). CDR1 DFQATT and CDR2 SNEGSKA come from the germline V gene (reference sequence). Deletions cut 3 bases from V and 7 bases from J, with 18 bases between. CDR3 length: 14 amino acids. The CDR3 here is CSARVPGTFSGYTF. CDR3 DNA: TGCAGTGCTAGGGTCCCCGGGACGTTCTCTGGCTACACCTTC.

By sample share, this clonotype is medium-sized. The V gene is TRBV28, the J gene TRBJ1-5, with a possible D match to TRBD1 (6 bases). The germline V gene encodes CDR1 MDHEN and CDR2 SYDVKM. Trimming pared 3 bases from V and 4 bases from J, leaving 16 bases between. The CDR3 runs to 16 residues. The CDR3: CASSLGTGTHNQPQHF. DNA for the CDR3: TGTGCCAGCAGTTTGGGGACCGGGACACATAATCAGCCCCAGCATTTT.

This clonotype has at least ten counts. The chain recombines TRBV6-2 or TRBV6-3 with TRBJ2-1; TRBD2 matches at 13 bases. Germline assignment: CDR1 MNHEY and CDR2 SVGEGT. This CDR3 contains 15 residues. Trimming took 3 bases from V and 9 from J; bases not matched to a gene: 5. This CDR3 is CASSYSRLAGGEQFF. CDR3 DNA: TGTGCCAGCAGTTATTCTAGACTAGCGGGAGGTGAGCAGTTCTTC.

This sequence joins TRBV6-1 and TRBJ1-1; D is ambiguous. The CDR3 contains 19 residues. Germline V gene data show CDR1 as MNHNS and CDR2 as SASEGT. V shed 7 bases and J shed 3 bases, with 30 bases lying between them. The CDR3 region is CASTSQSRVRPNRHTEAFF. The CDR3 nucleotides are TGTGCCAGCACCTCTCAATCTCGCGTTCGTCCTAACCGTCACACTGAAGCTTTCTTT.